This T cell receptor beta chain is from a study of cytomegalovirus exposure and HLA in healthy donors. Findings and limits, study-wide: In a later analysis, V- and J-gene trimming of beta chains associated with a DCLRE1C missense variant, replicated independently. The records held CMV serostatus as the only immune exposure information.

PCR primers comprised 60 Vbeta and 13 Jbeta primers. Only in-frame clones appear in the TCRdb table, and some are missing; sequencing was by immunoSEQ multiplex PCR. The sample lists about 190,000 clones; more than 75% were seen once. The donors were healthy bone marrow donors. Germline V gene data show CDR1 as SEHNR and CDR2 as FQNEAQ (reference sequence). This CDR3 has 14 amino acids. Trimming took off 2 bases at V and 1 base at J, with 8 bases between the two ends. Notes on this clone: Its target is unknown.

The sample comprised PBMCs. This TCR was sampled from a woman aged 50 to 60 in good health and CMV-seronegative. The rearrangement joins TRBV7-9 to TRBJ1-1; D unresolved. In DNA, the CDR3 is TGTGCCAGCAGCTTATTCGAGGGGAACACTGAAGCTTTCTTT. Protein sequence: CASSLFEGNTEAFF.